The TCR beta chain under discussion was sequenced for a study of T cell repertoires in cytomegalovirus infection. Study in general: The authors used CMV epitopes that were HLA-C-restricted (recently identified) and HLA-B-restricted (well studied).

Germline V gives CDR1 MNHNS, CDR2 SASEGT. Trimming pared 6 bases from V and 5 bases from J, leaving 13 bases between. The CDR3 sequence is 14 residues long. Study conclusions and caveats: Within the response measured ex vivo, HLA-C-restricted CMV-specific TCR beta clonotypes were dominant.

One entry per CDR3 protein, called by TCRdb with MiXCR from the reads. The repertoire includes 450,000 to 550,000 distinct CDR3 sequences, approximately 46% of them detected once, and approximately 40% sits in the top ten. As for this clonotype: Its antigen is not identified.

This TCR was sampled from a human donor in good health (CMV status not recorded). Some clones in this sample may be carry-over from other donors' samples. This chain joins TRBV6-1 and TRBJ1-4; D gene unclear. Specimen: cultured PBMCs, collected from culture after CMV antigen stimulation. As DNA, the CDR3 is TGTGCCAGCAGGGTAGGAGAATACAATGAAAAACTGTTTTTT. Translated: CASRVGEYNEKLFF.